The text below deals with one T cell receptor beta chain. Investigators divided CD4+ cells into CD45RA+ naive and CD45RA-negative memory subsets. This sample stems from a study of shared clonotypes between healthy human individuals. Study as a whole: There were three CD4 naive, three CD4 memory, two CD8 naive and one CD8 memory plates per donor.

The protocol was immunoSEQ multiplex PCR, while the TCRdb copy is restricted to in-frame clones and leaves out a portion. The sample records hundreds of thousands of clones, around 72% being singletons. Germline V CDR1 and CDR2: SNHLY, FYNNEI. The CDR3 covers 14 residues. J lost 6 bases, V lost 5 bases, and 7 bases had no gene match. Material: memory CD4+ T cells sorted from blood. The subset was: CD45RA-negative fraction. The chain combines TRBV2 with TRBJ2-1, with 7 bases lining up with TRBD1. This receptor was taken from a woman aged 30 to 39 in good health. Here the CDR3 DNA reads TGTGCCAGCAGTTTACAGGGGACCGGCAATGAGCAGTTCTTC. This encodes CASSLQGTGNEQFF. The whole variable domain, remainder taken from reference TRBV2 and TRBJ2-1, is EPEVTQTPSHQVTQMGQEVILRCVPISNHLYFYWYRQILGQKVEFLVSFYNNEISEKSEIFDDQFSVERPDGSNFTLKIRSTKLEDSAMYFCASSLQGTGNEQFFGPGTRLTVL.